This TCR beta chain came from a study of CD8+ T cells in alopecia areata. Germline CDR1 MNHEY, CDR2 SVGAGI. Trimming took off 7 bases at V and 4 bases at J, with 18 bases between the two ends. The CDR3 is 15 amino acids. Regarding this clone: The antigen remains undetermined.

General study points: Expanded CD8+ clones among the top 100, as well as scalp clonality, were significantly decreased by tofacitinib. Against the mouse data, patients shared TCRs less clearly, possibly for HLA reasons.

RNA was extracted and reverse transcribed into cDNA as the sequencing template. Some clones are missing from TCRdb's copy, which holds only in-frame ones; the method was immunoSEQ multiplex PCR. The data show under 150,000 clones, around 56% seen once. Treatment denoted: oral pan-JAK inhibitor, 5-10 mg twice daily. Alopecia areata patients provided lesional scalp punch biopsies and peripheral blood. The sample consisted of CD4+ T cells sorted from blood, taken at week 4, from a patient treated with tofacitinib. This TCR was sampled from a human donor with alopecia areata. The genes are TRBV6-5 and TRBJ2-3, with D perhaps being TRBD1 or TRBD2 (5 bases each). Written as DNA, the CDR3 is TGTGCCAGCAATCCCTTTGAGGGGAGCCCAGATACGCAGTATTTT. Its translation is CASNPFEGSPDTQYF.